This TCR beta chain was profiled in a study of regulatory T cells in long-lasting Graves disease. Study-level findings and limits: With a few thousand shared public clonotypes, persistent patients exceeded new patients, who shared about a thousand.

Time point reported: newly diagnosed GD, antithyroid drugs for less than 3 months. Researchers made the TCR library from RNA that was extracted from PBMCs. To make TCR beta libraries, researchers used iRepertoire HTBI primers and Arm-PCR of CDR3 regions. TCRdb called the multiplex PCR reads again in MiXCR, with one record for every CDR3 protein. The sample yields 580,000 or so distinct CDR3 sequences, approximately 16% seen once. Germline CDR1 MDHEN, CDR2 SYDVKM. V lost 6 bases, J lost 8 bases, and 5 bases lay in between. This CDR3 is built from 11 residues. The sample holds many counts of this clonotype. Its antigen is not known. This same sample was also part of a study on T cells in Graves' hyperthyroidism and ophthalmopathy. As that report states: Diagnostic decisions used clinical symptoms, serum thyroxine and TRAb, thyroid ultrasound and orbital computed tomography.

The clonotype was recovered from a man aged 18-30 years with Graves disease. V usage is TRBV28 and J usage is TRBJ1-6, with D uncertain. This material consisted of peripheral blood mononuclear cells (PBMCs), taken at new diagnosis, from a patient treated with antithyroid drugs. The CDR3 DNA is TGTGCCAGCAGGTCCGATTCACCCCTCCACTTT. Translation gives CASRSDSPLHF. Variable domain in full (rest from reference TRBV28 and TRBJ1-6): DVKVTQSSRYLVKRTGEKVFLECVQDMDHENMFWYRQDPGLGLRLIYFSYDVKMKEKGDIPEGYSVSREKKERFSLILESASTNQTSMYLCASRSDSPLHFGNGTRLTVT.